This T cell receptor (beta chain) was identified in a study of T cell responses to AZD1222 COVID-19 vaccine. The table came from immunoSEQ multiplex PCR; TCRdb's copy has only in-frame clones and leaves some out. The sample lists about 140,000 clones; roughly 86% were seen once. Per the germline V gene, CDR1 is LNHDA and CDR2 is SQIVND (reference sequence). The CDR3 spans 14 residues. V lost 1 base and J lost 4, with 10 bases in between. J is TRBJ1-1 and V is TRBV19; D is possibly TRBD1 (5 bases). This TCR came from an adult who received the MenACWY meningococcal vaccine as a control. The sequencing used peripheral blood, collected 28 days after the second dose of the MenACWY control vaccine. The CDR3 bases are TGTGCCAGTAGTATAGGTGGGGGAACCACTGAAGCTTTCTTT. Translating gives CASSIGGGTTEAFF.